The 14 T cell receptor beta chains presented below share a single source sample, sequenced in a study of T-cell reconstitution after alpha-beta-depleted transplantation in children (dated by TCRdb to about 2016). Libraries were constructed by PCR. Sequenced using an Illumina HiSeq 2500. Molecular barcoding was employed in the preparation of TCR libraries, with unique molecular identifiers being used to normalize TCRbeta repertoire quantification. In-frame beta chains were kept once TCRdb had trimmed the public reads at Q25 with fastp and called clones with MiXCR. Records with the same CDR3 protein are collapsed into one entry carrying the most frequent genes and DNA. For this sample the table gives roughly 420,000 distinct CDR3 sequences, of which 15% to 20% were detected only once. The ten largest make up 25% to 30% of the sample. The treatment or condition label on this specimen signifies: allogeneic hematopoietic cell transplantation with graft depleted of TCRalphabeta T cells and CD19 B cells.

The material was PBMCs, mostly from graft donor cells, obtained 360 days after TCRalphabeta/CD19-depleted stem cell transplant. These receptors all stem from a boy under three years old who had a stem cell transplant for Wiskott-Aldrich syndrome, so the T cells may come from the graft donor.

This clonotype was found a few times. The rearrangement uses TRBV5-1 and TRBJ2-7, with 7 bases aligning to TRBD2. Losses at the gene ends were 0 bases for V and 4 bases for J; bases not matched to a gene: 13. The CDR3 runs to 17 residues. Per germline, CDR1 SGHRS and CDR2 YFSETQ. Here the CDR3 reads CASSLAKGSGVLYEQYF. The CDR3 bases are TGCGCCAGCAGCTTGGCCAAGGGAAGCGGGGTGCTTTACGAGCAGTACTTC.

The CDR3 region has the DNA TGTGCCAGCAGCCAGGGGACAGGGGTTCGGTCCTACGAGCAGTACTTC. This translates into CASSQGTGVRSYEQYF. The rearrangement links TRBV5-5 to TRBJ2-7; 10 nucleotides align to TRBD1. Germline lookup yields CDR1 SGHKS and CDR2 YYEKEE (reference sequence). CDR3 length: 16 amino acids. J was trimmed by 1 base and V by 4 bases; bases with no gene match: 8.

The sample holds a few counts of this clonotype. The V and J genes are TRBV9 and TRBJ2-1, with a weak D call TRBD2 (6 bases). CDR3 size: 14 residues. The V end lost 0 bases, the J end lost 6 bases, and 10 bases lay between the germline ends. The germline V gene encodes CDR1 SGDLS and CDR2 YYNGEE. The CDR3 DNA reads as TGTGCCAGCAGCGTAGAAGGTAGCGGCAATGAGCAGTTCTTC. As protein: CASSVEGSGNEQFF.

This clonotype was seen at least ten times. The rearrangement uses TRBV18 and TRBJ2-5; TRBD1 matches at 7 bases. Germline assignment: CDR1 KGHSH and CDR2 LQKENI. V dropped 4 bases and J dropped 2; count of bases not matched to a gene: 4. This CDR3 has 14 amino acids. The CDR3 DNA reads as TGTGCCAGCTCACAAACAGGGGCGCAAGAGACCCAGTACTTC. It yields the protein CASSQTGAQETQYF.

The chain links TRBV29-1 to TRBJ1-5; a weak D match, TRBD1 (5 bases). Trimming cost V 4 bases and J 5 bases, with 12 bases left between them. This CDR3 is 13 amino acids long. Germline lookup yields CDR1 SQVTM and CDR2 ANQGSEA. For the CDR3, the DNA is TGCAGCGTTGCGCAGGGAGAGGATCAGCCCCAGCATTTT. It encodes CSVAQGEDQPQHF.

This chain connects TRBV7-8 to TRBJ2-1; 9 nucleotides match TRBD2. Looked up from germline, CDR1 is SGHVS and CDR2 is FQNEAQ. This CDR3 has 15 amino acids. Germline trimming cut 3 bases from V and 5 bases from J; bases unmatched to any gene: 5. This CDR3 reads CASSFETSGHNEQFF. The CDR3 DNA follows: TGTGCCAGCAGCTTCGAAACTAGCGGGCACAATGAGCAGTTCTTC. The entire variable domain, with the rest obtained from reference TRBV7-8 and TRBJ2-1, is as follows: GAGVSQSPRYKVAKRGQDVALRCDPISGHVSLFWYQQALGQGPEFLTYFQNEAQLDKSGLPSDRFFAERPEGSVSTLKIQRTQQEDSAVYLCASSFETSGHNEQFFGPGTRLTVL.

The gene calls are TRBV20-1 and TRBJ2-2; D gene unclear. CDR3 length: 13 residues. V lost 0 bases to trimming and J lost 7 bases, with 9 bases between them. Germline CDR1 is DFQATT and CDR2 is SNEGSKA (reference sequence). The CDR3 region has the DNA TGCAGTGCTAGAGACGGACGTGGCGGGGAGCTGTTTTTT. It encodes CSARDGRGGELFF.

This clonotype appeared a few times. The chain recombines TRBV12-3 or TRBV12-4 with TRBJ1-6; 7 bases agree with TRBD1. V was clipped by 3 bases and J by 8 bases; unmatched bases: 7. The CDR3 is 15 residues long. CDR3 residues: CASSFGDRDYSPLHF. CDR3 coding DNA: TGTGCCAGCAGTTTCGGCGACAGGGATTATTCACCCCTCCACTTT.

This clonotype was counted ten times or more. The CDR3 DNA sequence: TGTGCCAGCAGCTTACGGGACAGTCAAAACAATGAGCAGTTCTTC. Translated: CASSLRDSQNNEQFF. This chain connects TRBV7-6 to TRBJ2-1; 7 nucleotides agree with TRBD1. The CDR3 consists of 15 residues. Germline CDR1 and CDR2: SGHVS and FNYEAQ. The trim removed 2 bases at V and 5 bases at J, leaving 6 bases unmatched. Using reference TRBV7-6 and TRBJ2-1 for the parts outside the CDR3, the full variable domain is GAGVSQSPRYKVTKRGQDVALRCDPISGHVSLYWYRQALGQGPEFLTYFNYEAQQDKSGLPNDRFSAERPEGSISTLTIQRTEQRDSAMYRCASSLRDSQNNEQFFGPGTRLTVL.

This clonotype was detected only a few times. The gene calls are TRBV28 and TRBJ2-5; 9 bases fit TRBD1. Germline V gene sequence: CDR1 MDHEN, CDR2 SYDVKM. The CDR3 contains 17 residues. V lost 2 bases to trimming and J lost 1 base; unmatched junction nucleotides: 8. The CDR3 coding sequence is TGTGCCAGCAGTTTAAGACAGGGGGTCTGGGGCCAAGAGACCCAGTACTTC. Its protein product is CASSLRQGVWGQETQYF.

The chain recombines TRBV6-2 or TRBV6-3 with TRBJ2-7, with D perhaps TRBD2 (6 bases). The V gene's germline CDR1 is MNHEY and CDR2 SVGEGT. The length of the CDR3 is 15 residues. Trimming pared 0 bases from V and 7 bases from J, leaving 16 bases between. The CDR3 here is CASSYSGLPREEQYF. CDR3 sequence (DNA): TGTGCCAGCAGTTACTCGGGACTCCCCCGGGAGGAGCAGTACTTC.

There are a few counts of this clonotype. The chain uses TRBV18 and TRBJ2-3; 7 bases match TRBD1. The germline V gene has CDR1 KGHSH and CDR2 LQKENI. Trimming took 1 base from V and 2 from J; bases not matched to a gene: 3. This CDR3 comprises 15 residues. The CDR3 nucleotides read TGTGCCAGCTCACCACGACAGGGCTTCACAGATACGCAGTATTTT. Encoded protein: CASSPRQGFTDTQYF.

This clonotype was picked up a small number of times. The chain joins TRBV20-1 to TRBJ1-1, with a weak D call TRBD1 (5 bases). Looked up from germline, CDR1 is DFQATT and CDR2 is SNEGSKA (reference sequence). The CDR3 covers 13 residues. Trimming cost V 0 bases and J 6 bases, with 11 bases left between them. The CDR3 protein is CSARDPRDPEAFF. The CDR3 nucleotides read TGCAGTGCTAGAGATCCCCGGGACCCTGAAGCTTTCTTT.

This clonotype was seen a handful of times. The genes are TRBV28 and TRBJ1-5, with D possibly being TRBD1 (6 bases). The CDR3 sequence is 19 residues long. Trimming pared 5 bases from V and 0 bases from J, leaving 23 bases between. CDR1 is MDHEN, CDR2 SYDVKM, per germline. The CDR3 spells CASSLWPRGSSLSNQPQHF. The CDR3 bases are TGTGCCAGCAGTCTTTGGCCCAGGGGCTCGTCCCTTAGCAATCAGCCCCAGCATTTT.